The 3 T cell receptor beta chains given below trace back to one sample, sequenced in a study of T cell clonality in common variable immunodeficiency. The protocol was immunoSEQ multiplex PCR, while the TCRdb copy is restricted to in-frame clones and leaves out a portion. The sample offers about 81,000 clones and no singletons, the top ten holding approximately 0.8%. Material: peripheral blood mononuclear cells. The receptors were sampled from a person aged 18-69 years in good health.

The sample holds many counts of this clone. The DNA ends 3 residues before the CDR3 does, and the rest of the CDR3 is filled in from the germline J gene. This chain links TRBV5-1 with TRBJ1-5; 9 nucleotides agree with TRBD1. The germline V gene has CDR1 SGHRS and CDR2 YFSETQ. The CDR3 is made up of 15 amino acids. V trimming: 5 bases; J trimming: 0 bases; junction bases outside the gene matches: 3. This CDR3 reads CASRQGADSNQPQHF. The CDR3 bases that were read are TGCGCCAGCAGACAGGGGGCCGATAGCAATCAGCCC.

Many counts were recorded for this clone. The CDR3 bases that were read are TGCAGTGCTCCTCTCCGGGACAGCCACCACAATGAG. Translated: CSAPLRDSHHNE. The entire CDR3 is CSAPLRDSHHNEQFF. This chain connects TRBV20-1 to TRBJ2-1; 7 bases line up with TRBD1. The read terminates 3 residues before the CDR3 end, so the remaining end is supplied by the germline J gene. Germline values: CDR1 DFQATT, CDR2 SNEGSKA (reference sequence). The trim removed 5 bases at V and 5 bases at J, leaving 12 bases unmatched. The length of the CDR3 is 15 residues.

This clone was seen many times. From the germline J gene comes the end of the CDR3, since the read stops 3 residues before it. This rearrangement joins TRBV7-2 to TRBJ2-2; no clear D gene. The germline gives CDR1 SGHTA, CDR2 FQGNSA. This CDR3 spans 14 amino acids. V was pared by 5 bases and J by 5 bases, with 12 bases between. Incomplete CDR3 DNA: TGTGCCAGCAGCACGAACGTAGGGACCGGGGAG. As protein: CASSTNVGTGE. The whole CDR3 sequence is CASSTNVGTGELFF.